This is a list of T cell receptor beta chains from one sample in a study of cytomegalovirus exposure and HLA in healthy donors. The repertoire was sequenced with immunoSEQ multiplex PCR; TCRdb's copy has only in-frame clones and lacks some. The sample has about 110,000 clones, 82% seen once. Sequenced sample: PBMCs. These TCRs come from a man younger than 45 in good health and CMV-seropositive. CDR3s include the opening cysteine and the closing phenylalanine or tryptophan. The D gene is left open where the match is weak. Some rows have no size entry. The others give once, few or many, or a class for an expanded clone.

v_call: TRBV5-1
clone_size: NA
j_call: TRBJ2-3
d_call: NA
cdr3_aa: CASSLVGREADTQYF
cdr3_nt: TGCGCCAGCAGCTTGGTAGGCAGGGAAGCAGATACGCAGTATTTT

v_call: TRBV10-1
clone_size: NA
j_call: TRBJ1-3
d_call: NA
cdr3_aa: CATSTARSGNTIYF
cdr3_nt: TGCGCCACCTCGACTGCCCGGTCTGGAAACACCATATATTTT

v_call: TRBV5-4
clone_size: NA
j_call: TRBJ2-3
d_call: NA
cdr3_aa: CASSYFVADATDTQYF
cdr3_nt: TGTGCCAGCAGCTATTTTGTCGCAGATGCCACAGATACGCAGTATTTT

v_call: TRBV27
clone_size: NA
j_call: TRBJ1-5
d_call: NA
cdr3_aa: CASSLQGLQPQHF
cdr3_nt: TGTGCCAGCAGTCTCCAGGGTCTCCAGCCCCAGCATTTT

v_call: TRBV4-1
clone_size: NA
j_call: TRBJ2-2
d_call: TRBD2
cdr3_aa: CASSQFVGLAAGELFF
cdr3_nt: TGCGCCAGCAGCCAATTTGTCGGCCTAGCGGCCGGGGAGCTGTTTTTT

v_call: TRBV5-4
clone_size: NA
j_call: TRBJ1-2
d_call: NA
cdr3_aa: CASSFGYRSYGSYTF
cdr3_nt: TGTGCCAGCAGCTTCGGATACAGGAGCTATGGGAGCTACACCTTC

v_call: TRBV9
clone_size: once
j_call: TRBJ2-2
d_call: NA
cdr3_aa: CASSVGSGGANTGELFF
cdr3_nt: TGTGCCAGCAGCGTAGGTTCTGGCGGGGCGAACACCGGGGAGCTGTTTTTT

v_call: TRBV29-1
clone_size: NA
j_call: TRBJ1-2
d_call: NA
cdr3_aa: CSVSFQLQGPYGYTF
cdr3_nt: TGCAGCGTTTCCTTCCAGTTGCAGGGTCCGTATGGCTACACCTTC

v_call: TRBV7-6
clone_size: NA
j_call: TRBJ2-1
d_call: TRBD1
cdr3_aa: CASSLRDRGSNEQFF
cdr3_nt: TGTGCCAGCAGCTTAAGGGACAGGGGTAGCAATGAGCAGTTCTTC

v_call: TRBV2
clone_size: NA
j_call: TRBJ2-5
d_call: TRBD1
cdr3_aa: CASSDDRAYQETQYF
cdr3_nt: TGTGCCAGCAGCGACGACAGGGCGTACCAAGAGACCCAGTACTTC

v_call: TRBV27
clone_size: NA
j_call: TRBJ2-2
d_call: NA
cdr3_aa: CASSLSRATFTGELFF
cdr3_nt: TGTGCCAGCAGTTTATCCAGGGCGACGTTCACCGGGGAGCTGTTTTTT

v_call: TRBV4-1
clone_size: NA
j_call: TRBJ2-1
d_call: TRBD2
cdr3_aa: CASSQVFVTSGRSEQFF
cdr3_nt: TGCGCCAGCAGCCAAGTGTTTGTGACTAGCGGGAGAAGTGAGCAGTTCTTC

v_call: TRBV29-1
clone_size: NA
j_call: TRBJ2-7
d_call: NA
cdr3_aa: CSGVGTSYEQYF
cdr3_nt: TGCAGCGGGGTGGGGACATCCTACGAGCAGTACTTC

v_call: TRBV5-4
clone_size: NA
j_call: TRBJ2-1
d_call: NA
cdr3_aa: CASSPPGVTNEQFF
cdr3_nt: TGTGCCAGCAGCCCCCCGGGAGTTACCAATGAGCAGTTCTTC

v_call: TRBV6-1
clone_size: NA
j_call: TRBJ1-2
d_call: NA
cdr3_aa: CASRYSPHLDYGYTF
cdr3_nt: TGTGCCAGCAGATACAGTCCACACCTCGATTATGGCTACACCTTC

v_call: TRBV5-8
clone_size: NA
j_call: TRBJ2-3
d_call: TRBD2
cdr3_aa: CASAEEGLAVGTDTQYF
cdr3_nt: TGTGCCAGCGCCGAGGAAGGGCTAGCGGTAGGAACAGATACGCAGTATTTT

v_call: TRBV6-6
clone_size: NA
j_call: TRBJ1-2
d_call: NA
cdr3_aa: CASSLHGINYGYTF
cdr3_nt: TGTGCCAGCAGTTTACACGGGATCAACTATGGCTACACCTTC

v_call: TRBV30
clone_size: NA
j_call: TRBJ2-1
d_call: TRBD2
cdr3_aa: CAWSLFVASGTYNEQFF
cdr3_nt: TGTGCCTGGAGTCTCTTTGTGGCTAGCGGAACCTACAATGAGCAGTTCTTC

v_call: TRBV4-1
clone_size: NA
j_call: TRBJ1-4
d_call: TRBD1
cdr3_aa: CASSHRTGEDEKLFF
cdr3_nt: TGCGCCAGCAGCCATCGGACAGGGGAGGATGAAAAACTGTTTTTT

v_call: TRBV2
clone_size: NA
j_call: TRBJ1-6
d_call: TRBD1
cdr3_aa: CASTQDRSSYNSPLHF
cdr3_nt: TGTGCCAGCACCCAGGACAGGAGCTCCTATAATTCACCCCTCCACTTT

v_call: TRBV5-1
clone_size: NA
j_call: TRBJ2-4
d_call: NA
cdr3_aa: CASSVPLGGAEDIQYF
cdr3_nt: TGCGCCAGCAGCGTACCCTTGGGGGGGGCTGAGGACATTCAGTACTTC

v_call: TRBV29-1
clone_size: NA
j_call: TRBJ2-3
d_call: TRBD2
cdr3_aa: CSVVSRRGGGDTQYF
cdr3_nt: TGCAGCGTTGTCTCCCGTCGGGGGGGCGGGGATACGCAGTATTTT

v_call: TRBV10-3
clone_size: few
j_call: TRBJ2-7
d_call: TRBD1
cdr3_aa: CAISGTGVTYEQYF
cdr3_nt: TGTGCCATCAGCGGGACAGGAGTAACCTACGAGCAGTACTTC

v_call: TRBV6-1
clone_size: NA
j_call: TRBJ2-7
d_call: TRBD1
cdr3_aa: CASSEDRDYEQYF
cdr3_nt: TGTGCCAGCAGTGAGGACAGGGACTACGAGCAGTACTTC

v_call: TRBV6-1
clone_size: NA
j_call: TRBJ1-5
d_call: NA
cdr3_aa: CASSDGGNLGNQPQHF
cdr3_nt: TGTGCCAGCAGTGACGGGGGAAATCTGGGCAATCAGCCCCAGCATTTT

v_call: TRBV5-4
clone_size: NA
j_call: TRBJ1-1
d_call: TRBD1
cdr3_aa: CASSTTGGTEAFF
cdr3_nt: TGTGCCAGCAGCACGACAGGGGGCACTGAAGCTTTCTTT

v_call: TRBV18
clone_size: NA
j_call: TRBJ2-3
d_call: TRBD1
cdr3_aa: CASSPTTGGGGDTQYF
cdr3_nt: TGTGCCAGCTCACCGACGACAGGGGGGGGTGGAGATACGCAGTATTTT

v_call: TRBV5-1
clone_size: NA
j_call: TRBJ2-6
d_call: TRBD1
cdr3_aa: CASSHQGAAGANVLTF
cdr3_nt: TGCGCCAGCAGCCACCAGGGGGCGGCTGGGGCCAACGTCCTGACTTTC

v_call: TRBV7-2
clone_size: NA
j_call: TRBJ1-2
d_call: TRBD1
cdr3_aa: CASSSDRGLLGYTF
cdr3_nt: TGTGCCAGCAGCTCGGACAGGGGGCTGCTTGGCTACACCTTC

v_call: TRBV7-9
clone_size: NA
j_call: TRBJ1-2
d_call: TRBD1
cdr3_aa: CASSDRATGF
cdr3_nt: TGTGCCAGCAGCGACAGGGCTACCGGCTTC

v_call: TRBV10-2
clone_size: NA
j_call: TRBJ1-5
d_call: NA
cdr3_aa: CASRGLGGNQPQHF
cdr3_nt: TGCGCCAGCAGGGGTCTGGGGGGAAATCAGCCCCAGCATTTT

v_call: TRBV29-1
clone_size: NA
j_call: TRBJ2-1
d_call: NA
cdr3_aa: CSVEKGTGYAFF
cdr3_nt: TGCAGCGTTGAAAAAGGAACGGGGTATGCGTTCTTC

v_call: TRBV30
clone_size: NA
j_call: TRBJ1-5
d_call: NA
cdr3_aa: CAWTLPGTNQPQHF
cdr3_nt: TGTGCCTGGACCCTGCCAGGAACTAATCAGCCCCAGCATTTT

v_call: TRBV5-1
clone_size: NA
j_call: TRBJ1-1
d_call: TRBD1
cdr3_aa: CASSMQGQGVTEAFF
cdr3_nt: TGCGCCAGCAGCATGCAGGGACAGGGCGTCACTGAAGCTTTCTTT

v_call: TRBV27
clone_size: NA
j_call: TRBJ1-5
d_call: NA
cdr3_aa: CASSLRGSEPQHF
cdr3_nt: TGTGCCAGCAGTTTACGGGGATCGGAGCCCCAGCATTTT

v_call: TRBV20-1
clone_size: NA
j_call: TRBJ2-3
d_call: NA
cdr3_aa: CSALRADTQYF
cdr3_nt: TGCAGTGCGCTCAGGGCTGATACGCAGTATTTT

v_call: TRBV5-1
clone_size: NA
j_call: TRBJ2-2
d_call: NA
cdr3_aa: CASSFRTGELFF
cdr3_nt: TGCGCCAGCAGCTTTCGGACCGGGGAGCTGTTTTTT

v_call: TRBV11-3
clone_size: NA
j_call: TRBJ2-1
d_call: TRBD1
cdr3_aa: CASSLTGQGNSYNEQFF
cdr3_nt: TGTGCCAGCAGCTTAACGGGACAGGGGAACTCCTACAATGAGCAGTTCTTC

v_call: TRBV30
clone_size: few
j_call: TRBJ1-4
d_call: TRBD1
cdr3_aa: CAAQGATANEKLFF
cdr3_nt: TGTGCCGCACAGGGGGCGACGGCTAATGAAAAACTGTTTTTT

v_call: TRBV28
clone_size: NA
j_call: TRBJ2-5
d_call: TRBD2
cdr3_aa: CASSPSGVEKTQYF
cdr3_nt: TGTGCCAGCAGCCCTAGCGGGGTTGAGAAGACCCAGTACTTC